The 15 T cell receptor beta chains below come from one sample, sequenced in a study of Graves' ophthalmopathy and Graves' hyperthyroidism. RNA transcripts were the source from which TCR beta CDR3 regions were amplified. RT-PCR was first run with HTBI primers, then multiplex PCR in a second round. TCRdb re-called the multiplex PCR reads through MiXCR, storing one row per CDR3 protein. The repertoire holds 500,000 to 700,000 distinct CDR3 sequences, with approximately 22% as singletons. The source material was peripheral blood. Receptors were obtained from a woman between 18 and 29 years old with stable Graves' hyperthyroidism. Some clones in this sample may be carry-over from other donors' samples.

This clonotype was counted many times. V is TRBV11-2 and J is TRBJ2-5; D possibly corresponds to TRBD2 (6 bases). Germline values: CDR1 SGHAT, CDR2 FQNNGV. V lost 2 bases and J 5 bases, leaving 15 bases between the germline ends. The CDR3 length is 15 residues. CDR3 sequence (DNA): TGTGCCAGCAGCTTAAGCGGGTGGGAACGGGAGACCCAGTACTTC. Protein sequence: CASSLSGWERETQYF.

The chain is built from TRBV20-1 and TRBJ2-7, with 11 bases matching TRBD2. From germline, CDR1 is DFQATT and CDR2 SNEGSKA (reference sequence). V lost 0 bases to trimming and J lost 5 bases; unmatched junction nucleotides: 9. This CDR3 is 16 amino acids long. The CDR3 nucleotides read TGCAGTGCTAGAGATGAACTAGCGGGAGATCATAACGAGCAGTACTTC. This sequence encodes CSARDELAGDHNEQYF.

This clonotype was recorded many times. The rearrangement links TRBV29-1 to TRBJ2-7; 9 nucleotides align to TRBD2. The germline V gene has CDR1 SQVTM and CDR2 ANQGSEA. The length of the CDR3 is 13 residues. V trimming: 7 bases; J trimming: 7 bases; junction bases outside the gene matches: 11. Written as DNA, the CDR3 is TGCAGCGGATCGGGACTAGCACGTAGTGAGCAGTACTTC. This codes for CSGSGLARSEQYF.

The chain is built from TRBV11-2 and TRBJ2-7; 9 nucleotides agree with TRBD1. Per the germline V gene, CDR1 is SGHAT and CDR2 is FQNNGV. The CDR3 totals 15 residues. V trimming: 6 bases; J trimming: 5 bases; junction bases outside the gene matches: 11. DNA of the CDR3: TGTGCCAGCAGGCACCCGGGACAGGGAGGGAACGAGCAGTACTTC. Translation gives CASRHPGQGGNEQYF.

There are a few counts of this clonotype. The chain combines TRBV4-2 with TRBJ2-7; D gene ambiguous. Trimming stripped 0 bases from V and 10 bases from J, with 10 bases between. Germline CDR1 and CDR2: LGHNA and YNFKEQ. There are 12 residues in the CDR3. The CDR3 protein is CASSQDLENQYF. CDR3 DNA sequence: TGTGCCAGCAGCCAAGATCTAGAGAACCAGTACTTC.

This chain uses TRBV3-1 with TRBJ2-5; 7 bases align to TRBD2. Trimming took 1 base from V and 7 from J; bases not matched to a gene: 6. This CDR3 has 14 amino acids. Germline-derived CDR1 and CDR2 are LGHDT and YNNKEL (reference sequence). The CDR3 DNA sequence: TGTGCCAGCAGCCAAGGAGGGGAGGGAGGGACCCAGTACTTC. This codes for CASSQGGEGGTQYF.

This clonotype was counted many times. V usage is TRBV12-5 and J usage is TRBJ1-2; the D is unclear. The ends were cut back, 3 bases at V and 4 bases at J, with 9 bases in the middle. The germline V gene has CDR1 LGHNT and CDR2 FRNRAP. This CDR3 is 13 amino acids long. CDR3 sequence: CASGLGRFYGYTF. The CDR3, as DNA: TGTGCTAGTGGTTTAGGGAGGTTCTATGGCTACACCTTC. Based on the CDR3 plus reference TRBV12-5 and TRBJ1-2, the full variable domain is DARVTQTPRHKVTEMGQEVTMRCQPILGHNTVFWYRQTMMQGLELLAYFRNRAPLDDSGMPKDRFSAEMPDATLATLKIQPSEPRDSAVYFCASGLGRFYGYTFGSGTRLTVV.

This sequence joins TRBV28 and TRBJ2-2, with D perhaps TRBD2 (6 bases). V was pared by 6 bases and J by 4 bases, with 24 bases between. The CDR3 spans 18 residues. The germline gives CDR1 MDHEN, CDR2 SYDVKM. CDR3 DNA sequence: TGTGCCAGCAGCTATCCCACCCTACGCGGGAAGATCACCGGGGAGCTGTTTTTT. Translated, it gives CASSYPTLRGKITGELFF.

This clonotype was recorded a few times. This sequence joins TRBV27 and TRBJ1-5; no reliable D call. V lost 0 bases and J lost 7, with 7 bases in between. Per germline, CDR1 MNHEY and CDR2 SMNVEV (reference sequence). This CDR3 has 13 residues. The CDR3 spells CASSLSIGQPQHF. In nucleotides, the CDR3 is TGTGCCAGCAGTTTATCGATTGGGCAGCCCCAGCATTTT.

The chain combines TRBV7-6 with TRBJ1-5, with no clear D. V was shortened by 3 bases and J by 5 bases, with 14 bases between the two germline ends. Per germline, CDR1 SGHVS and CDR2 FNYEAQ. This CDR3 comprises 15 residues. The CDR3, as DNA: TGTGCCAGCAGCTTGATAATCCATTTCGATCAGCCCCAGCATTTT. Translation gives CASSLIIHFDQPQHF.

As concerns this clonotype: A much larger clonotype is one base distant, so this may be a read error. The genes are TRBV15 and TRBJ2-7; TRBD2 aligns across 11 bases. The CDR3 consists of 15 residues. The germline V gene has CDR1 LNHNV and CDR2 YYDKDF (reference sequence). The ends lost 7 bases at V and 4 bases at J; junction bases unmatched: 9. The CDR3 DNA is TGTGCCACCAACAGCGAAACTAGCGGGAGTTACGAGCAGTACTTC. This gives the protein CATNSETSGSYEQYF.

This CDR3 reads CASSELPDGSNSYTF. The CDR3 bases are TGTGCCAGCAGTGAACTTCCCGACGGTTCGAATAGCTACACCTTC. V is TRBV6-1 and J is TRBJ1-2; D is ambiguous. V shed 2 bases and J shed 9 bases, with 19 bases lying between them. The CDR3 contains 15 residues. Germline V gene sequence: CDR1 MNHNS, CDR2 SASEGT.

This clonotype occurred many times. The rearrangement links TRBV29-1 to TRBJ1-1, with a tentative D call TRBD1 (5 bases). Trimming took off 3 bases at V and 8 bases at J, with 13 bases between the two ends. The CDR3 contains 12 residues. Germline V gene sequence: CDR1 SQVTM, CDR2 ANQGSEA. The CDR3 here is CSVDLGAAEAFF. The CDR3 DNA is TGCAGCGTTGATCTTGGGGCGGCAGAAGCTTTCTTT.

The chain recombines TRBV12-3 or TRBV12-4 with TRBJ1-1, with TRBD1 identical over 7 bases. V shed 9 bases and J 2 bases; nucleotides not matched to a gene: 6. CDR3 length equals 13 residues. The CDR3 DNA reads as TGTGCCAGTCCGGGACAGACTAACACTGAAGCTTTCTTT. Translating gives CASPGQTNTEAFF.

At least ten counts were recorded for this clonotype. V usage is TRBV29-1 and J usage is TRBJ1-2; D unresolved. The CDR3 sequence is 14 residues long. Deletions cut 0 bases from V and 1 base from J, with 9 bases between. The germline V gene encodes CDR1 SQVTM and CDR2 ANQGSEA. The chain's CDR3 is CSVEDPTDNYGYTF. In DNA form, the CDR3 reads TGCAGCGTTGAAGATCCAACGGATAACTATGGCTACACCTTC.